Each of the 2 T cell receptor beta chains below was sequenced from the same sample in a study of blood T cell repertoires in COVID-19 (dated by TCRdb to about 2020). Library preparation employed the immunoSEQ multiplex PCR assay. TCRdb provides this immuneACCESS table in a form limited to in-frame rearrangements. Some clones are lacking; in checked studies, under half of them reflect an unresolved V gene, and why the rest are absent is not known. Across this sample there are 150,000 or so clones, with about 85% seen only once. Roughly 1.2% of the sample is held by the ten biggest clonotypes. Input material: peripheral blood. These receptors all come from a man in his fifties or sixties who had recovered from COVID-19.

The J gene is TRBJ1-5, the V gene TRBV19; 10 bases agree with TRBD1. The CDR3 has 16 amino acids. After removal of 3 bases from V and 2 bases from J, the junction contained 4 bases not matched to a gene. Germline V gives CDR1 LNHDA, CDR2 SQIVND (reference sequence). DNA for the CDR3: TGTGCCAGTAGTATCGGGACAGGGGTTCGCAATCAGCCCCAGCATTTT. Amino acids: CASSIGTGVRNQPQHF.

V gene TRBV19 combines with J gene TRBJ2-1; 9 nucleotides match TRBD2. CDR3 length: 18 residues. J gave up 0 bases and V 1 base, and 7 bases lay outside the gene matches. CDR1 is LNHDA, CDR2 SQIVND, per germline (reference sequence). DNA of the CDR3: TGTGCCAGTAGTATAGCCGGGACTAGCTTTTCCTCCTACAATGAGCAGTTCTTC. Translated: CASSIAGTSFSSYNEQFF.